The 24 T cell receptor beta chains reported below all come from one sample, sequenced in a study of lymphopenia after photon versus proton radiotherapy. Data came from immunoSEQ multiplex PCR; TCRdb stores just in-frame clones and leaves some out. The profile shows some 55,000 clones, more than 70% of them singletons. The source material was peripheral blood, sampled from a patient treated with photon-based radiotherapy. The receptors stem from a middle-aged man with gastric cancer.

This clone appeared once. The chain joins TRBV4-3 to TRBJ2-7; no definite D call. Trimming pared 0 bases from V and 5 bases from J, leaving 14 bases between. CDR3 size: 15 residues. Germline V gene sequence: CDR1 LGHNA, CDR2 YSLEER. In nucleotides, the CDR3 is TGCGCCAGCAGCCAAGATTACGGAGTCATGAACGAGCAGTACTTC. Its protein is CASSQDYGVMNEQYF.

The chain carries TRBV6-6 and TRBJ2-3, with a weak D call TRBD2 (6 bases). Germline CDR1 reads MNHNY; CDR2 reads SVGAGI (reference sequence). Trimming cost V 8 bases and J 2 bases, with 17 bases left between them. The CDR3 loop spans 15 amino acids. The DNA of the CDR3 is TGTGCCAGCGGAAGACTAGGGAGTCACACAGATACGCAGTATTTT. It is translated as CASGRLGSHTDTQYF.

The chain has TRBV18 and TRBJ2-7, with 8 bases lining up with TRBD2. The J segment lost 4 bases and the V segment lost 5 bases, leaving 10 bases of the junction unmatched. The CDR3 is made up of 15 amino acids. Germline CDR1 reads KGHSH; CDR2 reads LQKENI. CDR3 DNA: TGTGCCAGCTCATCCGGGCAGCGGGAGCCATACGAGCAGTACTTC. Translated: CASSSGQREPYEQYF.

This chain connects TRBV7-2 to TRBJ2-1; TRBD2 might be the D (5 bases). The CDR3 has 15 amino acids. Trimming cost V 0 bases and J 7 bases, with 13 bases left between them. Per germline, CDR1 SGHTA and CDR2 FQGNSA. CDR3: CASSLAGVIGNEQFF. The CDR3 bases are TGTGCCAGCAGCTTAGCGGGAGTAATCGGGAATGAGCAGTTCTTC.

This chain joins TRBV28 and TRBJ2-2; 9 bases match TRBD2. Trimming cost V 3 bases and J 5 bases; bases outside gene matches: 19. CDR1 is MDHEN and CDR2 is SYDVKM in the germline V gene. CDR3 size: 20 residues. Here the CDR3 reads CASSFLPGAGGRVDTGELFF. The CDR3 DNA reads as TGTGCCAGCAGTTTTCTACCTGGAGCGGGAGGAAGAGTAGATACCGGGGAGCTGTTTTTT.

This sequence joins TRBV7-9 and TRBJ2-5, with 16 bases aligning to TRBD2. Germline assignment: CDR1 SEHNR and CDR2 FQNEAQ (reference sequence). The CDR3 has 18 residues. V dropped 0 bases and J dropped 4; count of bases not matched to a gene: 5. CDR3 sequence: CASSLAGGLAGGPETQYF. CDR3 nucleotides: TGTGCCAGCAGCTTAGCGGGGGGACTAGCGGGAGGGCCAGAGACCCAGTACTTC.

This chain connects TRBV7-7 to TRBJ2-5, with D maybe TRBD1 (6 bases). In germline, CDR1 is SSHAT, CDR2 FNYEAQ (reference sequence). The ends were cut back, 4 bases at V and 2 bases at J, with 8 bases in the middle. The CDR3 is 13 amino acids. The CDR3 DNA sequence: TGTGCCAGCAGCTACGGACAGCAAGAGACCCAGTACTTC. Its protein product is CASSYGQQETQYF. The entire variable domain, with the rest obtained from reference TRBV7-7 and TRBJ2-5, is as follows: GAGVSQSPRYKVTKRGQDVTLRCDPISSHATLYWYQQALGQGPEFLTYFNYEAQPDKSGLPSDRFSAERPEGSISTLTIQRTEQRDSAMYRCASSYGQQETQYFGPGTRLLVL.

This clone was counted a few times. This sequence joins TRBV2 and TRBJ2-7; no clear D. CDR3 size: 11 residues. Germline CDR1 SNHLY, CDR2 FYNNEI. V lost 8 bases and J 0 bases, leaving 5 bases between the germline ends. CDR3 sequence reads: CASGSSYEQYF. Written as DNA, the CDR3 is TGTGCCAGCGGCTCCTCCTACGAGCAGTACTTC. Supplemented by reference TRBV2 and TRBJ2-7, the full variable domain reads EPEVTQTPSHQVTQMGQEVILRCVPISNHLYFYWYRQILGQKVEFLVSFYNNEISEKSEIFDDQFSVERPDGSNFTLKIRSTKLEDSAMYFCASGSSYEQYFGPGTRLTVT.

The chain carries TRBV9 and TRBJ1-6; 10 nucleotides match TRBD1. The CDR3 consists of 15 residues. The trim removed 0 bases at V and 8 bases at J, leaving 2 bases unmatched. Germline loops: CDR1 SGDLS, CDR2 YYNGEE. CDR3: CASSVDGQGDSPLHF. CDR3 nucleotide sequence: TGTGCCAGCAGCGTAGATGGACAGGGGGATTCACCCCTCCACTTT.

V gene TRBV5-8 combines with J gene TRBJ2-1; 8 positions match TRBD2. V was pared by 4 bases and J by 6 bases, with 12 bases of the junction left unmatched. CDR3 length: 16 residues. Germline V gene lookup returns CDR1 SGHTS and CDR2 YDEGEE. The CDR3: CASSTSPGLGFNEQFF. CDR3 in DNA: TGTGCCAGCAGCACCTCCCCGGGACTAGGGTTCAATGAGCAGTTCTTC.

CDR3 coding DNA: TGTGCCAGCAGCTTAGCACGGATGAGCTACAATGAGCAGTTCTTC. Its protein product is CASSLARMSYNEQFF. The chain couples TRBV7-2 to TRBJ2-1; D not resolved. The V end was cut by 0 bases, the J end by 3 bases, with 9 bases between. The CDR3 has 15 amino acids. Germline CDR1 reads SGHTA; CDR2 reads FQGNSA.

V gene TRBV7-2 combines with J gene TRBJ1-2; TRBD1 matches 9 bases. Unmatched junction bases numbered 9, after V lost 7 bases and J lost 3 bases. CDR3 length equals 15 residues. The germline gives CDR1 SGHTA, CDR2 FQGNSA. The CDR3 DNA reads as TGTGCCAGCACCCTGGGGACAGGGTTGGACTATGGCTACACCTTC. It encodes CASTLGTGLDYGYTF.

The rearrangement joins TRBV2 to TRBJ2-7; D not resolved. Germline assignment: CDR1 SNHLY and CDR2 FYNNEI. The CDR3 runs 11 residues. Trimming stripped 2 bases from V and 4 bases from J, with 3 bases between. The CDR3 reads CASSERYEQYF. In DNA form, the CDR3 reads TGTGCCAGCAGTGAAAGGTACGAGCAGTACTTC.

The chain combines TRBV28 with TRBJ2-2; D gene unclear. The V gene's germline CDR1 is MDHEN and CDR2 SYDVKM. The CDR3 has 14 amino acids. The V end lost 4 bases, the J end lost 2 bases, and 8 bases lay between the germline ends. The CDR3: CASSWLLNTGELFF. The CDR3 nucleotides read TGTGCCAGCAGTTGGCTTCTCAACACCGGGGAGCTGTTTTTT.

This sequence joins TRBV11-1 and TRBJ1-1; maybe TRBD1 (5 bases). The V gene's germline CDR1 is SGHAT and CDR2 FQDESV (reference sequence). V shed 8 bases and J shed 1 base, with 17 bases lying between them. The CDR3 loop spans 15 amino acids. CDR3 in amino acids: CASGPTRGGNTEAFF. DNA of the CDR3: TGTGCCAGCGGCCCAACGAGGGGAGGGAACACTGAAGCTTTCTTT.

The gene calls are TRBV18 and TRBJ2-1; D ambiguous. CDR1 and CDR2 from the germline V gene are KGHSH and LQKENI. This CDR3 has 15 residues. With 2 bases removed from V and 0 bases from J, the gap between germline ends came to 8 bases. The chain's CDR3 is CASSPGRNSYNEQFF. CDR3 DNA: TGTGCCAGCTCACCAGGCAGGAACTCCTACAATGAGCAGTTCTTC. The variable domain in full, completed from reference TRBV18 and TRBJ2-1, reads NAGVMQNPRHLVRRRGQEARLRCSPMKGHSHVYWYRQLPEEGLKFMVYLQKENIIDESGMPKERFSAEFPKEGPSILRIQQVVRGDSAAYFCASSPGRNSYNEQFFGPGTRLTVL.

The chain carries TRBV29-1 and TRBJ1-1, with D perhaps matching TRBD1 (5 bases). V was cut by 6 bases and J by 0 bases, with 8 bases left in between. From germline, CDR1 is SQVTM and CDR2 ANQGSEA. The CDR3 length is 12 residues. The CDR3 reads CSVGRVNTEAFF. The DNA for the CDR3 is TGCAGCGTGGGGCGCGTGAACACTGAAGCTTTCTTT.

V usage is TRBV19 and J usage is TRBJ2-2; no firm D call. The CDR3 is 11 residues long. Germline CDR1 reads LNHDA; CDR2 reads SQIVND (reference sequence). Between the trimmed V and J ends, which lost 3 bases and 10 bases, there was a span of 6 bases. The CDR3 region has the DNA TGTGCCAGTAGTATCGGGCTGGAGCTGTTTTTT. Its translation is CASSIGLELFF.

V usage is TRBV7-6 and J usage is TRBJ2-5, with 12 bases fitting TRBD1. The J segment lost 4 bases and the V segment lost 6 bases, leaving 6 bases of the junction unmatched. The CDR3 has 15 amino acids. Germline V CDR1 and CDR2: SGHVS, FNYEAQ. The CDR3 loop is CASRTGTGGRETQYF. The CDR3 coding sequence is TGTGCCAGCAGAACCGGGACAGGGGGCCGAGAGACCCAGTACTTC. The complete variable domain, with remaining parts taken from reference TRBV7-6 and TRBJ2-5, reads GAGVSQSPRYKVTKRGQDVALRCDPISGHVSLYWYRQALGQGPEFLTYFNYEAQQDKSGLPNDRFSAERPEGSISTLTIQRTEQRDSAMYRCASRTGTGGRETQYFGPGTRLLVL.

The chain employs TRBV19 and TRBJ2-7; TRBD1 agrees at 7 bases. The CDR3 has 14 amino acids. Trimming cost V 3 bases and J 1 base; bases outside gene matches: 3. CDR1 LNHDA and CDR2 SQIVND come from the germline V gene (reference sequence). Written as DNA, the CDR3 is TGTGCCAGTAGTATGCGACAGGGTTCCTACGAGCAGTACTTC. Translation gives CASSMRQGSYEQYF.

CDR3 nucleotides: TGTGCCAGCAGCCCGGGGACTAGCAGACACACAGATACGCAGTATTTT. This encodes CASSPGTSRHTDTQYF. The chain has TRBV14 and TRBJ2-3, with 9 bases identical to TRBD2. This CDR3 comprises 16 residues. The germline CDR1 and CDR2 sequences are SGHDN and FVKESK. Trimming at V came to 4 bases and at J to 2 bases, leaving 7 bases not matched to a gene.

This clone was counted once. The chain links TRBV21-1 to TRBJ2-3; the table's TRBD2 call for D was not verified on the DNA. TRBV21-1 is reported as a pseudogene. There are 15 residues in the CDR3. In nucleotides, the CDR3 is TGTGCCAGCAACTTAGCGGGGGGAAGCACAGATACGCAGTATTTT. Translating it yields CASNLAGGSTDTQYF.

The V gene is TRBV5-1, the J gene TRBJ1-5, with no clear D. CDR1 is SGHRS and CDR2 is YFSETQ in the germline V gene. The CDR3 length is 13 residues. V gave up 4 bases and J gave up 4 bases, with 9 bases separating them. CDR3 protein: CASSVDGNQPQHF. In DNA form, the CDR3 reads TGCGCCAGCAGCGTCGACGGGAATCAGCCCCAGCATTTT.

The V call is TRBV6-5, the J call TRBJ2-5; D is undetermined. Per germline, CDR1 MNHEY and CDR2 SVGAGI. The CDR3 contains 14 residues. Trimming took 1 base from V and 5 from J, leaving 11 bases between them. The CDR3: CASSYLASRETQYF. Here the CDR3 DNA reads TGTGCCAGCAGTTACTTAGCCTCCCGGGAGACCCAGTACTTC.